This T cell receptor beta chain was identified in a study of T cells in Graves' hyperthyroidism and ophthalmopathy. Study-wide results and caveats: Ophthalmopathy and stable hyperthyroidism were told apart by a 13 V-J model. Ophthalmopathy was predicted by the model a median of around 5.9 months ahead of onset.

This clonotype was counted at least ten times. The antigen remains undetermined. From germline, CDR1 is SGHNT and CDR2 YYREEE (reference sequence). The CDR3 totals 16 residues. With 4 bases clipped from V and 8 bases from J, the junction kept 10 bases outside the gene matches. Orbital computed tomography and thyroid ultrasound, together with serum TRAb and thyroxine and clinical symptoms, were used for diagnoses. TCR beta CDR3 regions were amplified from RNA. The HTBI primer set was used in a first-round RT-PCR of the TCR CDR3. TCRdb re-analysed the multiplex PCR reads in MiXCR, keeping a single row per CDR3 protein. The sample lists some 500,000 distinct CDR3 sequences, around 14% occurring once.

This clonotype was obtained from a woman aged 18-29 years with Graves' hyperthyroidism. The chain recombines TRBV5-4 with TRBJ2-1; 12 positions match TRBD2. The sample consisted of blood. The CDR3 protein is CASSRLAGELGDEQFF. CDR3 in DNA: TGTGCCAGCAGCCGACTAGCGGGAGAATTGGGCGATGAGCAGTTCTTC.